The 15 T cell receptor beta chains below come from one sample, sequenced in a study of T-cell reconstitution after alpha-beta-depleted transplantation in children. Preparing the TCRbeta library involved the use of unique molecular identifiers. TCRdb re-called the PCR reads with MiXCR, one entry per CDR3 protein. Here the sample spans 250,000 to 300,000 distinct CDR3 sequences, around 9.1% being singletons. This specimen consisted of PBMCs, obtained before TCRalphabeta/CD19-depleted stem cell transplant. All receptors derive from a boy under two years old with acute myeloid leukemia, due to receive a stem cell transplant.

This clonotype has ten or more counts. This chain connects TRBV15 to TRBJ2-4; tentative D call: TRBD2 (5 bases). The CDR3 runs 13 residues. Trimming took 5 bases from V and 6 from J, leaving 11 bases between them. Germline V gene data show CDR1 as LNHNV and CDR2 as YYDKDF (reference sequence). Here the CDR3 reads CATSGSTVNIQYF. DNA of the CDR3: TGTGCCACCAGCGGGAGCACGGTAAACATTCAGTACTTC.

The genes are TRBV5-5 and TRBJ1-2; 9 nucleotides align to TRBD1. With 5 bases clipped from V and 2 bases from J, the junction kept 10 bases outside the gene matches. Germline V gene sequence: CDR1 SGHKS, CDR2 YYEKEE (reference sequence). This CDR3 comprises 16 residues. CDR3 amino acids: CASRTGQGIGNYGYTF. For the CDR3, the DNA is TGTGCCAGCAGGACTGGACAGGGGATAGGAAACTATGGCTACACCTTC.

This clonotype was counted many times. The chain joins TRBV7-6 to TRBJ2-1; no clear D. V lost 1 base and J lost 8, with 9 bases in between. Germline V gene sequence: CDR1 SGHVS, CDR2 FNYEAQ. This CDR3 contains 13 residues. CDR3 nucleotide sequence: TGTGCCAGCAGCTTAGAATTTGGGTATGAGCAGTTCTTC. It translates to CASSLEFGYEQFF.

V usage is TRBV19 and J usage is TRBJ2-3; D gene ambiguous. Germline V CDR1 and CDR2: LNHDA, SQIVND (reference sequence). This CDR3 is 13 amino acids long. Trimming took 7 bases from V and 2 from J, leaving 10 bases between them. The CDR3 spells CASTQAHTDTQYF. The CDR3 bases are TGTGCCAGTACGCAGGCTCACACAGATACGCAGTATTTT.

This clonotype was observed at least ten times. This chain uses TRBV28 with TRBJ2-1, with TRBD2 identical over 12 bases. The length of the CDR3 is 16 residues. Germline V gives CDR1 MDHEN, CDR2 SYDVKM. The ends lost 4 bases at V and 2 bases at J; junction bases unmatched: 3. The CDR3 DNA follows: TGTGCCAGCAGTTGGACTAGCGGGATTACCTACAATGAGCAGTTCTTC. This sequence encodes CASSWTSGITYNEQFF.

The table lists this clonotype with many counts. The chain recombines TRBV5-1 with TRBJ2-7; a possible D gene is TRBD1 (5 bases). The CDR3 extends over 15 amino acids. V was shortened by 2 bases and J by 0 bases, with 12 bases between the two germline ends. Germline V lookup: CDR1 SGHRS, CDR2 YFSETQ. CDR3 loop: CASSFGWGNSYEQYF. The CDR3 region has the DNA TGCGCCAGCAGCTTTGGTTGGGGCAACTCCTACGAGCAGTACTTC.

This clonotype was seen a few times. This rearrangement joins TRBV18 to TRBJ2-2; D remains unclear. CDR3 size: 13 residues. The ends were cut back, 2 bases at V and 5 bases at J, with 6 bases in the middle. Germline loops: CDR1 KGHSH, CDR2 LQKENI. The CDR3 is CASSPERTGELFF. For the CDR3, the DNA is TGTGCCAGCTCACCAGAAAGGACCGGGGAGCTGTTTTTT.

This sequence joins TRBV19 and TRBJ1-5; D is uncertain. CDR1 and CDR2 from the germline V gene are LNHDA and SQIVND (reference sequence). Trimming pared 7 bases from V and 5 bases from J, leaving 9 bases between. The CDR3 is made up of 12 amino acids. CDR3 coding DNA: TGTGCCAGTAAGGACTGGGATCAGCCCCAGCATTTT. Amino acid sequence: CASKDWDQPQHF.

This clonotype was seen at least ten times. CDR3 in amino acids: CSAGYYGYTF. CDR3 nucleotides: TGCAGTGCAGGGTACTATGGCTACACCTTC. The chain has TRBV20-1 and TRBJ1-2; D is unresolved. Looked up from germline, CDR1 is DFQATT and CDR2 is SNEGSKA (reference sequence). The V end was cut by 6 bases, the J end by 3 bases, with 5 bases between. The CDR3 has 10 residues.

This clonotype was detected a few times. The rearrangement uses TRBV7-3 and TRBJ2-1; 7 bases align to TRBD1. Germline CDR1 and CDR2: SGHTA and FQGTGA. Germline trimming cut 1 base from V and 7 bases from J; bases unmatched to any gene: 7. The CDR3 is made up of 15 amino acids. CDR3 region: CASSLIGGGRNEQFF. The CDR3 DNA sequence: TGTGCCAGCAGCTTAATAGGGGGCGGAAGGAATGAGCAGTTCTTC.

As regards this clonotype: This clone may be a read error of a much larger clone one base away. The chain employs TRBV20-1 and TRBJ1-2; no definite D call. The CDR3 runs 12 residues. The germline gives CDR1 DFQATT, CDR2 SNEGSKA (reference sequence). Between the trimmed V and J ends, which lost 5 bases and 4 bases, there was a span of 11 bases. The CDR3: CSALSESYGYTF. The DNA of the CDR3 is TGCAGTGCTCTGTCAGAGAGCTATGGCTACACCTTC.

This clonotype was detected many times. The rearrangement joins TRBV10-3 to TRBJ2-4; no clear D. The V end lost 5 bases, the J end lost 5 bases, and 4 bases lay between the germline ends. This CDR3 is built from 11 residues. Looked up from germline, CDR1 is ENHRY and CDR2 is SYGVKD. CDR3 sequence reads: CAISQQNIQYF. The CDR3 DNA reads TGTGCCATCAGTCAGCAAAACATTCAGTACTTC.

The CDR3 coding sequence is TGTGCCAGCAGTCAACAGGGGATGAGGAACGAGCAGTACTTC. Protein product: CASSQQGMRNEQYF. The genes are TRBV2 and TRBJ2-7; 7 positions agree with TRBD1. The CDR3 has 14 residues. The V gene end was trimmed by 5 bases and the J gene end by 5 bases; junction bases not matched to a gene: 9. Germline CDR1 SNHLY, CDR2 FYNNEI. Full variable domain (missing parts from reference TRBV2 and TRBJ2-7): EPEVTQTPSHQVTQMGQEVILRCVPISNHLYFYWYRQILGQKVEFLVSFYNNEISEKSEIFDDQFSVERPDGSNFTLKIRSTKLEDSAMYFCASSQQGMRNEQYFGPGTRLTVT.

This clonotype was observed many times. The rearrangement joins TRBV7-9 to TRBJ2-3; 9 bases agree with TRBD2. The CDR3 is made up of 14 amino acids. Losses at the gene ends were 5 bases for V and 4 bases for J; bases not matched to a gene: 4. The germline V gene encodes CDR1 SEHNR and CDR2 FQNEAQ (reference sequence). DNA of the CDR3: TGTGCCAGCAGCCTTGGGACTAGCCCAGATACGCAGTATTTT. Encoded protein: CASSLGTSPDTQYF.

The sample holds many counts of this clonotype. The rearrangement links TRBV20-1 to TRBJ2-7; 9 nucleotides line up with TRBD1. Germline CDR1 is DFQATT and CDR2 is SNEGSKA (reference sequence). The CDR3 consists of 14 residues. V shed 0 bases, J shed 3 bases, and the junction held 3 bases outside the gene matches. The CDR3 reads CSARDPDRGYEQYF. As DNA, the CDR3 is TGCAGTGCTAGAGATCCGGACAGGGGCTACGAGCAGTACTTC.